This T cell receptor beta chain was captured in a study of CD8 T cells in Susac syndrome. This clonotype appeared a few times. Negative isolation yielded CD4+ and CD8+ T cells, and FACS enriched TEMRA cells. There are 15 residues in the CDR3. Trimming shortened V by 1 base and J by 15 bases, and 19 bases separated the two germline ends. Germline assignment: CDR1 LGHNA and CDR2 YSLEER. Reverse transcription of roughly 0.45 to 1 ug RNA used random hexamers. A single record per CDR3 protein comes from TCRdb applying MiXCR to the immunoSEQ multiplex PCR reads. In the table there are more than 100,000 distinct CDR3 sequences, over 75% of which are singletons.

Input material: CD8+ T cells from PBMCs. The chain links TRBV4-3 to TRBJ1-6; no clear D. The sequence was collected from a human donor with multiple sclerosis. The CDR3 here is CASSQVRSEATHLHF. In DNA, the CDR3 is TGCGCCAGCAGCCAAGTAAGGTCGGAGGCTACCCACCTCCACTTT.